These 28 T cell receptor beta chains came from one sample sequenced in a study of T cells in Graves' hyperthyroidism and ophthalmopathy. Amplification yielded TCR beta CDR3 regions, with RNA transcripts as the source. The HTBI set primed first-round TCR CDR3 RT-PCR. TCRdb fed the multiplex PCR reads into MiXCR, producing one record per CDR3 protein. The sample contains some 800,000 distinct CDR3 sequences, roughly 40% of which appear only once. The specimen sequenced was blood. The source of these receptors is a man between 18 and 29 years old with Graves' hyperthyroidism.

This clonotype has a single count. Because the CDR3 is missing its conserved closing phenylalanine or tryptophan, this is likely a read error. The rearrangement joins TRBV9 to TRBJ2-5, with 7 nucleotides matching TRBD2. CDR3 size: 15 residues. CDR1 and CDR2 (germline): SGDLS, YYNGEE. V gave up 5 bases and J gave up 2 bases; unmatched junction bases: 9. CDR3 amino acids: CASSPLGTTQETQYL. The CDR3 DNA reads TGTGCCAGCAGTCCTCTGGGGACTACGCAAGAGACCCAGTACCTC.

Notes on this clonotype: One end of the junction is discordant with germline, which a read error may explain. CDR3 loop: CASSHSGQGTLYGYTF. The CDR3 nucleotides read TGTGCCAGCAGCCATTCAGGACAGGGGACGCTCTATGGCTACACCTTC. V usage is TRBV10-2 and J usage is TRBJ1-2, with TRBD1 matching over 9 bases. Germline V gives CDR1 WSHSY, CDR2 SAAADI. CDR3 length: 16 amino acids.

The J gene is TRBJ1-1, the V gene TRBV2; TRBD1 is a possible D gene (6 bases). This CDR3 is 16 amino acids long. CDR1 is SNHLY and CDR2 is FYNNEI in the germline V gene. The ends were cut back, 4 bases at V and 5 bases at J, with 20 bases in the middle. The CDR3 nucleotides are TGTGCCAGCAGTGCCCAAATTGGGGGGGCGCATACTGAAGCTTTCTTT. It specifies CASSAQIGGAHTEAFF.

This clonotype was counted only a few times. The J gene is TRBJ2-5, the V gene TRBV7-2; 10 positions match TRBD2. The CDR3 has 17 residues. Per germline, CDR1 SGHTA and CDR2 FQGNSA. V shed 5 bases and J 1 base; nucleotides not matched to a gene: 10. In DNA, the CDR3 is TGTGCCAGCAGCCCGCTAGCGGGAGTACGAGGCCAAGAGACCCAGTACTTC. Translating it yields CASSPLAGVRGQETQYF.

The chain employs TRBV29-1 and TRBJ1-1; D not certain. This CDR3 has 12 amino acids. Germline CDR1 and CDR2: SQVTM and ANQGSEA. V gave up 8 bases and J gave up 1 base, with 11 bases separating them. CDR3 protein: CSSQLGNTEAFF. CDR3 sequence (DNA): TGCAGCAGCCAGCTAGGGAACACTGAAGCTTTCTTT. The full variable domain, in which reference TRBV29-1 and TRBJ1-1 provide the parts outside the CDR3, is SAVISQKPSRDICQRGTSLTIQCQVDSQVTMMFWYRQQPGQSLTLIATANQGSEATYESGFVIDKFPISRPNLTFSTLTVSNMSPEDSSIYLCSSQLGNTEAFFGQGTRLTVV.

J is TRBJ2-7 and V is TRBV7-2, with D possibly called TRBD1 or TRBD2 (5 bases each). The germline CDR1 and CDR2 sequences are SGHTA and FQGNSA. V was pared by 6 bases and J by 7 bases, with 19 bases between. The CDR3 is made up of 14 amino acids. The DNA for the CDR3 is TGTGCCAGCAGTTACCCCGGGACCCCATGGGAGCAGTACTTC. Its protein product is CASSYPGTPWEQYF.

The rearrangement uses TRBV6-1 and TRBJ1-2, with D unclear. The CDR3 covers 14 residues. V was cut by 2 bases and J by 3 bases, with 10 bases left in between. Germline values: CDR1 MNHNS, CDR2 SASEGT. DNA for the CDR3: TGTGCCAGCAGTGAACGGCGGGTTGACTATGGCTACACCTTC. It specifies CASSERRVDYGYTF.

This clonotype has just a few counts. A junction boundary mismatches the germline segment, possibly from a read error. The CDR3 nucleotides are TGTGCCAGCAGTTCCTGGACTAAGTCCGCCTTC. Translated, it gives CASSSWTKSAF. The chain combines TRBV6-5 with TRBJ1-2, with D uncertain. Germline lookup yields CDR1 MNHEY and CDR2 SVGAGI. This CDR3 has 11 residues.

The chain combines TRBV4-1 with TRBJ2-5; D gene unclear. V was trimmed by 1 base and J by 2 bases, leaving 8 bases between them. This CDR3 is built from 14 residues. CDR1 and CDR2 (germline): MGHRA, YSYEKL. CDR3 nucleotide sequence: TGCGCCAGCAGCCAAGTTTACGGTCAAGAGACCCAGTACTTC. As protein: CASSQVYGQETQYF.

The chain couples TRBV20-1 to TRBJ2-7, with no clear D. Germline CDR1 and CDR2: DFQATT and SNEGSKA (reference sequence). The CDR3 is 13 residues long. V was cut by 7 bases and J by 2 bases, with 15 bases left in between. CDR3 bases: TGCAGTGTGAAAGCGCCTAAAGCCTACGAGCAGTACTTC. Translating it yields CSVKAPKAYEQYF.

The rearrangement joins TRBV7-9 to TRBJ2-5; unclear D gene. This CDR3 is built from 15 residues. Germline assignment: CDR1 SEHNR and CDR2 FQNEAQ (reference sequence). V was shortened by 1 base and J by 3 bases, with 12 bases between the two germline ends. For the CDR3, the DNA is TGTGCCAGCAGCTTAGTTCCCACACCGAAAGAGACCCAGTACTTC. Translated: CASSLVPTPKETQYF.

At least ten counts were recorded for this clonotype. V usage is TRBV15 and J usage is TRBJ1-2, with D unclear. V dropped 0 bases and J dropped 6 bases, with 14 bases sitting between them. The CDR3 length is 15 residues. From germline, CDR1 is LNHNV and CDR2 YYDKDF (reference sequence). In nucleotides, the CDR3 is TGTGCCACCAGCAGAGATGTAATGAGTTTGGATGGCTACACCTTC. Protein: CATSRDVMSLDGYTF.

The rearrangement links TRBV15 to TRBJ1-5; D possibly corresponds to TRBD1 (6 bases). The germline gives CDR1 LNHNV, CDR2 YYDKDF (reference sequence). The V and J ends lost 0 bases and 11 bases respectively, with 14 bases between them. This CDR3 is 14 amino acids long. CDR3 nucleotides: TGTGCCACCAGCAGAGAAGGGGGGCAAGAGACCCAGCATTTT. It codes for CATSREGGQETQHF.

The chain employs TRBV4-1 and TRBJ2-7; either TRBD1 or TRBD2 may supply D (5 bases each). This CDR3 has 16 amino acids. Trimming removed 5 bases at V and 0 bases at J, with 17 bases between. In germline, CDR1 is MGHRA, CDR2 YSYEKL. The CDR3 protein is CASSFGTGSSSYEQYF. The DNA of the CDR3 is TGCGCCAGCAGCTTCGGGACGGGATCCAGCTCCTACGAGCAGTACTTC.

The J gene is TRBJ1-1, the V gene TRBV10-3; no clear D. The CDR3 sequence is 8 residues long. Germline assignment: CDR1 ENHRY and CDR2 SYGVKD. V lost 6 bases, J lost 10 bases, and 3 bases lay in between. The CDR3 region is CAIRVAFF. The CDR3 DNA sequence: TGTGCCATCAGGGTAGCTTTCTTT.

To note about this clonotype: Being one base from a much bigger clone, this may be a read error. The chain is built from TRBV20-1 and TRBJ1-5, with D tentatively TRBD1 (5 bases). The ends were cut back, 1 base at V and 9 bases at J, with 16 bases in the middle. The CDR3 sequence is 14 residues long. Germline V CDR1 and CDR2: DFQATT, SNEGSKA (reference sequence). The CDR3 bases are TGCAGTGCTAGAGGGGACCGGCCTGGTGTGCCCCAGCATTTT. Translating gives CSARGDRPGVPQHF.

This clonotype has ten or more counts. V is TRBV14 and J is TRBJ1-6, with a possible D match to TRBD1 (5 bases). Germline V gene sequence: CDR1 SGHDN, CDR2 FVKESK. This CDR3 is 12 amino acids long. Trimming cost V 4 bases and J 11 bases, with 9 bases left between them. The CDR3 coding sequence is TGTGCCAGCAGCCCGCGACAGACACCCCTCCACTTT. This gives the protein CASSPRQTPLHF.

Only a few counts were recorded for this clonotype. The rearrangement uses TRBV7-9 and TRBJ2-5; a weak D match, TRBD1 (6 bases). Germline lookup yields CDR1 SEHNR and CDR2 FQNEAQ (reference sequence). V lost 1 base and J 4 bases, leaving 13 bases between the germline ends. The CDR3 length is 15 residues. The CDR3 loop is CASSLDGQRGETQYF. The CDR3 nucleotides read TGTGCCAGCAGCTTAGATGGACAGAGGGGAGAGACCCAGTACTTC.

Worth noting for this clonotype: A read error may be the cause here, since a much bigger clone is one base away. The V call is TRBV7-9, the J call TRBJ1-1; a weak D match, TRBD1 (5 bases). CDR1 and CDR2 (germline): SEHNR, FQNEAQ (reference sequence). The CDR3 runs 14 residues. For the CDR3, the DNA is TGTGCCAGCACCCTAGGGGCAGGGAACACTGTAGCTTTCTTT. This codes for CASTLGAGNTVAFF.

As concerns this clonotype: One end of the junction does not line up with germline, which may come from a read error. The chain has TRBV29-1 and TRBJ2-7; 8 bases fit TRBD1. This CDR3 region has 13 residues. CDR1 and CDR2 (germline): SQVTM, ANQGSEA. CDR3 sequence: CSARQGNTGELYF. In DNA, the CDR3 is TGCAGCGCAAGACAGGGGAACACCGGGGAGCTGTACTTC.

The gene calls are TRBV12-3 or TRBV12-4 and TRBJ1-5; D call uncertain. Trimming stripped 2 bases from V and 9 bases from J, with 5 bases between. The CDR3 totals 11 residues. The CDR3 coding sequence is TGTGCCAGCAGTTTAACGGGGCCCCAGCATTTT. It is translated as CASSLTGPQHF.

This clonotype was counted at least ten times. The chain carries TRBV29-1 and TRBJ2-7; D possibly uses TRBD1 or TRBD2 (5 bases each). The CDR3 is 13 residues long. The V end was cut by 7 bases, the J end by 0 bases, with 13 bases between. Germline assignment: CDR1 SQVTM and CDR2 ANQGSEA. This CDR3 reads CSAVGDGSYEQYF. The CDR3 DNA sequence: TGCAGCGCTGTAGGGGACGGCTCCTACGAGCAGTACTTC.

This clonotype has at least ten counts. V and J are TRBV29-1 and TRBJ2-7; no firm D call. V was pared by 6 bases and J by 2 bases, with 11 bases between. The CDR3 consists of 12 residues. Germline loops: CDR1 SQVTM, CDR2 ANQGSEA. The DNA for the CDR3 is TGCAGCGTCCAAGGCGTGGCCTACGAGCAGTACTTC. It specifies CSVQGVAYEQYF.

The V call is TRBV29-1, the J call TRBJ1-1; 7 bases line up with TRBD1. The CDR3 sequence is 14 residues long. In germline, CDR1 is SQVTM, CDR2 ANQGSEA. Trimming cost V 7 bases and J 0 bases; bases outside gene matches: 8. Here the CDR3 reads CSAGRGIMNTEAFF. CDR3 DNA: TGCAGCGCCGGCAGGGGGATCATGAACACTGAAGCTTTCTTT.

The chain recombines TRBV7-2 with TRBJ2-5; D is perhaps TRBD2 (6 bases). The germline V gene has CDR1 SGHTA and CDR2 FQGNSA. The V and J ends lost 3 bases and 9 bases respectively, with 23 bases between them. The CDR3 sequence is 16 residues long. The CDR3 protein is CASSFAGKGHYQPQYF. In DNA form, the CDR3 reads TGTGCCAGCAGCTTTGCGGGGAAGGGCCATTATCAGCCCCAGTACTTC.

This clonotype appeared many times. The gene calls are TRBV20-1 and TRBJ1-1; no reliable D call. Germline V CDR1 and CDR2: DFQATT, SNEGSKA (reference sequence). The V gene lost 3 bases and the J gene lost 1 base, with 9 bases spanning the gap. The CDR3 runs to 13 residues. The CDR3 loop reads CSASFGGNTEAFF. CDR3 DNA sequence: TGCAGTGCTAGTTTTGGTGGGAACACTGAAGCTTTCTTT.

V gene TRBV7-9 combines with J gene TRBJ2-7; tentative D call: TRBD1 (5 bases). Germline CDR1 SEHNR, CDR2 FQNEAQ (reference sequence). The CDR3 sequence is 15 residues long. V lost 1 base, J lost 0 bases, and 10 bases lay in between. CDR3 sequence reads: CASSLGRGISYEQYF. Here the CDR3 DNA reads TGTGCCAGCAGCTTAGGTAGGGGTATCTCCTACGAGCAGTACTTC.

This clonotype has just a few counts. The CDR3: CASSPHASNQPQHF. For the CDR3, the DNA is TGTGCCAGCAGTCCCCACGCTAGCAATCAGCCCCAGCATTTT. The chain is built from TRBV6-2 or TRBV6-3 and TRBJ1-5; D ambiguous. The CDR3 extends over 14 amino acids. Between the trimmed V and J ends, which lost 5 bases and 0 bases, there was a span of 8 bases. The germline gives CDR1 MNHEY, CDR2 SVGEGT.